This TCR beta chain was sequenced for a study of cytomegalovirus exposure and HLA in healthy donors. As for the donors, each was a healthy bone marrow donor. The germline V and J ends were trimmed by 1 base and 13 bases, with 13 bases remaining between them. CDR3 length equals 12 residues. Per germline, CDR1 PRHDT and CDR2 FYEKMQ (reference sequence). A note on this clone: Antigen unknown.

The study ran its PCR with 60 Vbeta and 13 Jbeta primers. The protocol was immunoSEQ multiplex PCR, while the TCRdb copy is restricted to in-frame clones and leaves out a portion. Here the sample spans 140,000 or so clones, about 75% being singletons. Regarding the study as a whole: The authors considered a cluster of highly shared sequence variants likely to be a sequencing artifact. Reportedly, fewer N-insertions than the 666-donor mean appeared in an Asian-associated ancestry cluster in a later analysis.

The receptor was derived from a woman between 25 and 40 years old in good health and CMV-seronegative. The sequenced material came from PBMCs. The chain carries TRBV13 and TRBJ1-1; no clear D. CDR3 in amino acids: CASSLVGRLDFF. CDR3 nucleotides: TGTGCCAGCAGCTTAGTGGGCAGGCTGGATTTCTTT.